One T cell receptor (beta chain) is described in this entry. This clonotype appeared a few times. The specificity of this receptor is unknown. Base qualities are not recorded, but no much larger clone differs from it by a single base. The sample belongs to a study of T cells after yellow fever vaccination (dated by TCRdb to the late 2010s). With regard to the full study: The SMART-Seq v4 Ultra Low Input RNA kit was used to prepare libraries from fractions with low cell numbers. To follow T-cell clones before and after both primary and booster YFV17D yellow fever vaccination, bulk TCR alpha and beta repertoires underwent longitudinal sequencing. Two healthy male donors made up the cohort, one aged 18 to 30 years and the other aged 30 to 40 years. Bulk PBMC replicates and cell subsets were isolated from blood drawn at multiple timepoints before and after both primary and secondary immunization.

The treatment or condition label of this sample denotes: live attenuated yellow fever vaccine strain. At each blood-draw timepoint, two biological replicates of bulk PBMCs were obtained. A standard Ficoll-Paque protocol was used to isolate PBMCs from peripheral blood. RNA was extracted with TriZol from bulk PBMCs, CD4 and CD8 fractions, and dextramer-positive and dextramer-negative fractions. Broad study findings and their caveats: A small fraction of clonotypes appeared in both the CD4 and CD8 compartments, likely as a result of convergent recombination. After the booster, most of the clones that had expanded following primary vaccination were detected again (roughly 97% of CD4 and roughly 88% of CD8), which suggests that memory was broadly maintained. Because the study included only two donors, the extent to which the findings can be generalized is limited. Because abundant contaminating clonotypes from the bulk population could be contained in FACS-sorted repertoires, computational filtering was required. Compared with the primary T-cell response, the secondary T-cell response was faster but weaker, reaching its peak on day 5 rather than on day 15.

Synthesis of TCR cDNA relied on 5'RACE template switching, a step that introduced a universal primer site along with unique molecular identifiers. Priming of cDNA synthesis was performed from both the TCR alpha and TCR beta constant segments. Library amplification involved two PCR steps, and the second step added sample barcodes and sequencing adapters. Sequencing of libraries was done on Illumina HiSeq 2500 (2x100 bp) or NovaSeq (2x150 bp). Processing in the source paper ran as follows. Demultiplexing of reads and collapsing into UMI consensus sequences were performed with MIGEC, and V(D)J alignment was carried out with MiXCR. Clonotypes responding to the vaccine were identified with edgeR on replicate PBMC samples, with the criteria of FDR below 0.01 and a log2 fold change above 5 up to day 15. CD4 or CD8 identity was assigned to each bulk clonotype according to whether the clonotype was present at higher abundance in the sequenced CD4 repertoire or the sequenced CD8 repertoire. Using fastp trimming at Q25 and MiXCR clonotype assembly, TCRdb reanalyzed the public sequencing data and kept in-frame beta chains. Duplicate CDR3 protein sequences are folded into a single record with the most common DNA and genes. TCRdb, not the original authors, processed these V and J calls. This sample lists 450,000 to 600,000 distinct CDR3 sequences; roughly a sixth were detected once. Of the sample, around a sixth falls within the top ten clones.

The receptor was isolated from a man aged 18 to 30 who received the YFV17D yellow fever vaccine. The specimen comprised PBMCs, sampled about 5 days after the first yellow fever vaccination.

The nucleotides read TGTGCCAGCAGCTCCCTGTCGAGTCGAATGGAGGGCTACACCTTC. It translates to CASSSLSSRMEGYTF. The V and J genes are TRBV7-6 and TRBJ1-2; the D gene cannot be resolved reliably. Including cysteine and phenylalanine, the CDR3 has 15 amino acids. Here the CDR3 DNA is all that survives: 45 bases in frame from base 1. CDR1 SGHVS and CDR2 FNYEAQ are derived from the germline V gene. The germline ends are 20 bases apart after V is trimmed by 4 bases and J by 8 bases.